The 15 T cell receptor beta chains below were found in one sample sequenced in a study of CD8+CD57+ T cells in acquired aplastic anemia. Genomic DNA acted as the template from which TCR beta VDJ combination and CDR3 sequence profiling were carried out. In TCRdb, the reads were re-called with MiXCR into one record per CDR3 protein. The table shows 150,000 to 200,000 distinct CDR3 sequences, with 64% occurring only once. What was sequenced was sorted CD4+, CD8+, or CD8+CD57+ T cells (not recorded which) from PBMCs. The receptors derive from a human donor with severe aplastic anemia or a healthy control (not recorded which).

The chain combines TRBV19 with TRBJ2-7; D unresolved. CDR3 length: 13 amino acids. Germline V gives CDR1 LNHDA, CDR2 SQIVND (reference sequence). Trimming took off 3 bases at V and 0 bases at J, with 6 bases between the two ends. In DNA form, the CDR3 reads TGTGCCAGTAGTATCACGGCCTCCTACGAGCAGTACTTC. This encodes CASSITASYEQYF.

This clonotype appeared many times. J is TRBJ2-7 and V is TRBV6-1; no definite D call. The CDR3 covers 15 residues. V was trimmed by 1 base and J by 4 bases, leaving 14 bases between them. In germline, CDR1 is MNHNS, CDR2 SASEGT. The CDR3 DNA reads TGTGCCAGCAGTGAAGGGCCCGACCTGCCTTACGAGCAGTACTTC. Protein sequence: CASSEGPDLPYEQYF.

The sample holds many counts of this clonotype. The rearrangement uses TRBV19 and TRBJ2-7; D ambiguous. Trimming shortened V by 5 bases and J by 3 bases, and 17 bases separated the two germline ends. The germline V gene has CDR1 LNHDA and CDR2 SQIVND (reference sequence). This CDR3 is 15 amino acids long. CDR3: CASSPLLNGFYEQYF. The CDR3 DNA reads TGTGCCAGTAGTCCCCTTTTAAACGGGTTCTACGAGCAGTACTTC.

This clonotype has only one observation. J is TRBJ1-2 and V is TRBV9; D possibly corresponds to TRBD1 (6 bases). Germline V gene lookup returns CDR1 SGDLS and CDR2 YYNGEE. The CDR3 is 17 amino acids. The germline V and J ends were trimmed by 3 bases and 4 bases, with 22 bases remaining between them. The CDR3 here is CASSEGVDVVGAYGYTF. CDR3 DNA sequence: TGTGCCAGCAGCGAAGGGGTGGATGTAGTGGGGGCCTATGGCTACACCTTC. Full variable domain (outside the CDR3, taken from reference TRBV9 and TRBJ1-2): DSGVTQTPKHLITATGQRVTLRCSPRSGDLSVYWYQQSLDQGLQFLIQYYNGEERAKGNILERFSAQQFPDLHSELNLSSLELGDSALYFCASSEGVDVVGAYGYTFGSGTRLTVV.

The chain is built from TRBV12-5 and TRBJ2-1, with a possible D match to TRBD2 (5 bases). The germline V gene has CDR1 LGHNT and CDR2 FRNRAP. The CDR3 runs 15 residues. The DNA for the CDR3 is TGTGCCAGCAGTCACCCAGGAGCGGTTTACAATGAGCAGTTCTTC. The encoded protein is CASSHPGAVYNEQFF.

This clonotype was detected ten times or more. This chain connects TRBV5-6 to TRBJ1-5, with D perhaps matching TRBD1 (6 bases). V lost 4 bases and J 7 bases, leaving 21 bases between the germline ends. This CDR3 region has 16 residues. Germline-derived CDR1 and CDR2 are SGHDT and YYEEEE. The CDR3 spells CASSRTQGLVLQPQHF. The CDR3 DNA is TGTGCCAGCAGCCGAACGCAGGGGTTAGTCTTGCAGCCCCAGCATTTT.

This sequence joins TRBV4-1 and TRBJ2-3, with 8 bases lining up with TRBD2. V dropped 1 base and J dropped 4; count of bases not matched to a gene: 1. The CDR3 runs to 14 residues. Per germline, CDR1 MGHRA and CDR2 YSYEKL. In DNA, the CDR3 is TGCGCCAGCAGCCAAGGGCGGGGGGCAGATACGCAGTATTTT. It translates to CASSQGRGADTQYF.

The chain links TRBV20-1 to TRBJ1-2; D unresolved. CDR1 is DFQATT, CDR2 SNEGSKA, per germline (reference sequence). Trimming stripped 6 bases from V and 8 bases from J, with 16 bases between. The CDR3 is 12 amino acids. The CDR3 loop is CSAIPGVGGYTF. The CDR3 DNA reads TGCAGTGCCATTCCGGGCGTTGGAGGCTACACCTTC.

A single count supports this clonotype. The chain uses TRBV6-5 and TRBJ2-7; 7 bases align to TRBD2. CDR3 length: 13 amino acids. V shed 5 bases and J 2 bases; nucleotides not matched to a gene: 3. Germline loops: CDR1 MNHEY, CDR2 SVGAGI. The chain's CDR3 is CASSPAGAYEQYF. CDR3 bases: TGTGCCAGCAGTCCGGCGGGGGCCTACGAGCAGTACTTC.

This clonotype showed up many times. The CDR3 DNA reads TGCGCCAGCAGCTTGGCTCCTGTAGGACAGGGGGGCAATCAGCCCCAGCATTTT. Its translation is CASSLAPVGQGGNQPQHF. This chain connects TRBV5-1 to TRBJ1-5, with 10 bases aligning to TRBD1. The germline V gene encodes CDR1 SGHRS and CDR2 YFSETQ. V dropped 0 bases and J dropped 2; count of bases not matched to a gene: 8. CDR3 length equals 18 residues.

J is TRBJ1-6 and V is TRBV20-1, with D perhaps matching TRBD1 (5 bases). The CDR3 loop spans 14 amino acids. Germline V gene data show CDR1 as DFQATT and CDR2 as SNEGSKA (reference sequence). Trimming took 1 base from V and 10 from J, leaving 14 bases between them. As DNA, the CDR3 is TGCAGTGCTAGAGCTGACAGCAGGGAATCACCCCTCCACTTT. Amino acids: CSARADSRESPLHF.

This clonotype appeared many times. The V and J genes are TRBV5-8 and TRBJ1-5; D gene ambiguous. The CDR3 loop spans 11 amino acids. V shed 8 bases and J shed 4 bases, with 7 bases lying between them. Germline CDR1 and CDR2: SGHTS and YDEGEE. This chain's CDR3 is CASTINQPQHF. Here the CDR3 DNA reads TGTGCCAGTACGATAAATCAGCCCCAGCATTTT.

This chain joins TRBV15 and TRBJ1-5, with no clear D. This CDR3 is built from 15 residues. The germline CDR1 and CDR2 sequences are LNHNV and YYDKDF (reference sequence). V was cut by 1 base and J by 0 bases, with 7 bases left in between. CDR3 coding DNA: TGTGCCACCAGCAGAGGGCCCTATAGCAATCAGCCCCAGCATTTT. Its translation is CATSRGPYSNQPQHF.

V gene TRBV9 combines with J gene TRBJ2-2, with 7 bases lining up with TRBD1. After removal of 4 bases from V and 0 bases from J, the junction contained 6 bases not matched to a gene. The CDR3 loop spans 16 amino acids. Looked up from germline, CDR1 is SGDLS and CDR2 is YYNGEE. In DNA form, the CDR3 reads TGTGCCAGCAGCACCGGACAGGTTTCGAACACCGGGGAGCTGTTTTTT. This sequence encodes CASSTGQVSNTGELFF.

The rearrangement joins TRBV9 to TRBJ2-7, with D perhaps TRBD2 (7 bases). The V and J ends lost 8 bases and 6 bases respectively, with 24 bases between them. This CDR3 spans 15 amino acids. The germline V gene has CDR1 SGDLS and CDR2 YYNGEE. Here the CDR3 reads CASASLGGRDSEQYF. The CDR3 region has the DNA TGTGCCAGTGCGTCCCTCGGGGGGCGCGACTCCGAGCAGTACTTC. Full variable domain (missing parts from reference TRBV9 and TRBJ2-7): DSGVTQTPKHLITATGQRVTLRCSPRSGDLSVYWYQQSLDQGLQFLIQYYNGEERAKGNILERFSAQQFPDLHSELNLSSLELGDSALYFCASASLGGRDSEQYFGPGTRLTVT.